The rows below give T cell receptor beta chains drawn from one sample of a study of T cell changes during pregnancy in multiple sclerosis. Using immunoSEQ multiplex PCR, the repertoire was profiled, and TCRdb retains in-frame clones only, with some absent. The sample yields 44,000 or so clones, 70% to 90% seen once. Sample: CD8+ T cells from peripheral blood mononuclear cells, taken after pregnancy. The receptors derive from a female donor in good health, enrolled as a control in a pregnancy study. Both conserved end residues are part of each CDR3.

TRBV19,CASTGTGDSPLHF
TRBV4-3,CASSYDLEAGYEQYF
TRBV6-5,CASSRTGSDEKLFF
TRBV9,CASSVAGGRGGANVLTF
TRBV25-1,CASSEPSRGPFGYTF
TRBV19,CASSPRGWGLRTGELFF
TRBV4-3,CASSPALYAPLHF
TRBV4-3,CASSQDRASTDTQYF
TRBV30,CACRAQGDPYGYTF
TRBV4-3,CASSQRLAGDLRIDNEQFF
TRBV4-3,CASSQDRPRDRFLMNTEAFF
TRBV29-1,CSVKLNSYGYTF
TRBV7-9,CATSRTGETQYF
TRBV7-3,CASSPQGFSTDTQYF
TRBV6-1,CASSEGGWLRGNTIYF
TRBV4-3,CASSQDGSGGPYTGELFF
TRBV6-4,CASSATAASGEDTQYF
TRBV7-9,CASSFPNTGGSGYTF
TRBV27,CASSLLNWTSGGSPDTQYF
TRBV6-5,CASIAQGLPEAFF
TRBV30,CAWSSAGPTEAFF
TRBV29-1,CSYGTENTEAFF
TRBV5-6,CASSSGGPGEQFF
TRBV4-3,CASSPGHDDGEQYF
TRBV5-1,CASSGSGGAVETQYF
TRBV7-2,CASSLVFGGDEQYF
TRBV5-6,CASSSGGERGPSYEQYF
TRBV4-3,CASSQGGKDYGYTF
TRBV27,CASSSQGVRTEAFF
TRBV2,CATLSGGAGNEQFF
TRBV2,CASSPWDFQPQHF
TRBV7-9,CASSLGGQGADQPQHF
TRBV4-1,CASSQDSYAGGYGYTF
TRBV9,CASSVGSGYGYTF
TRBV7-2,CASSPARGGIDTQYF
TRBV5-6,CASSLRQGPYGYTF
TRBV4-3,CASSYITRQGWRTEAFF
TRBV6-4,CASSRLAGSTDTQYF
TRBV6-6,CASSYEQGDEQYF
TRBV10-3,CAISEGTAERYTF
TRBV19,CASSIAHSPFTGELFF
TRBV5-8,CASSLVSDRAEAFF
TRBV6-5,CARTAGPKNTEAFF
TRBV9,CASSPGDEGTEAFF
TRBV5-1,CASSGRQGADNEQFF
TRBV13,CASSPRQGGELFF
TRBV12-5,CASGFWGPGTGELFF
TRBV9,CASSGRRADGYTF
TRBV9,CASSGRAGELFF
TRBV27,CASRGRAGELFF
TRBV7-8,CASSLGLAVNTEAFF
TRBV30,CAWSPERGSGVYEQYF
TRBV28,CASGPSGTRLSEQYF
TRBV7-3,CASSFGQTYEQYF
TRBV7-3,CASAGDSEETQYF